Detailed here is one T cell receptor beta chain. Germline CDR1 SGDLS, CDR2 YYNGEE. The CDR3 totals 14 residues. With 3 bases clipped from V and 8 bases from J, the junction kept 10 bases outside the gene matches. These data are taken from a study of blood T cell repertoires in COVID-19. Study information: Samples representing acute and convalescent COVID-19 were sourced from the United States, Italy and Spain. T cells, B-cell-depleted T cells, or PBMCs provided the cDNA or gDNA that served as material.

Original methodology: Reference gene primer amplification in the assay estimated nucleated cell counts. Profiled with immunoSEQ multiplex PCR; TCRdb holds only in-frame clones, not every one. V, J and clone size were drawn from that table, and D and trimming were deduced from the DNA. This sample has 150,000 or so clones, with 70% to 80% found just once. Specimen: peripheral blood. The receptor was isolated from a woman aged 80 or over with active or convalescent COVID-19. The chain carries TRBV9 and TRBJ1-2; TRBD1 aligns across 7 bases. CDR3 sequence (DNA): TGTGCCAGCAGCGCCCGGGACAGTCGAGGGGGCTACACCTTC. Amino acids: CASSARDSRGGYTF.